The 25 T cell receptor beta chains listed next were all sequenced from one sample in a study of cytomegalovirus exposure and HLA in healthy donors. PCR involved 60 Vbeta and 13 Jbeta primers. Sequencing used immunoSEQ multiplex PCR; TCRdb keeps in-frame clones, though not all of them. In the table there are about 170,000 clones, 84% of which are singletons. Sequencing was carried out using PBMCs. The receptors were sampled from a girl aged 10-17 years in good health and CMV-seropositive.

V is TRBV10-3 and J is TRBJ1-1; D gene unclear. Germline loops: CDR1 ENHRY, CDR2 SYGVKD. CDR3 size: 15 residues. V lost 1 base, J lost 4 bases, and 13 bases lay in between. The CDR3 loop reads CAISEWREGTTEAFF. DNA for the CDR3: TGTGCCATCAGTGAGTGGAGGGAAGGTACCACTGAAGCTTTCTTT.

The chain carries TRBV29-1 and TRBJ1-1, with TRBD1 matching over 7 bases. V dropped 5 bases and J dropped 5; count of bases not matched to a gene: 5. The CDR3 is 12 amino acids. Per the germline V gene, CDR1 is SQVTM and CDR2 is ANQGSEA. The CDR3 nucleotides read TGCAGCGTTCTGACAGGGATGACTGAAGCTTTCTTT. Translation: CSVLTGMTEAFF.

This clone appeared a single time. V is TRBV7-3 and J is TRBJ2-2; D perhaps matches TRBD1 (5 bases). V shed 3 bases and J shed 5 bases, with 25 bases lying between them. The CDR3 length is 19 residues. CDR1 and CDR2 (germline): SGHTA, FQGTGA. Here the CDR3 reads CASSFPLPAGQGYTGELFF. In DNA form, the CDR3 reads TGTGCCAGCAGCTTCCCCCTCCCGGCTGGGCAGGGTTATACCGGGGAGCTGTTTTTT.

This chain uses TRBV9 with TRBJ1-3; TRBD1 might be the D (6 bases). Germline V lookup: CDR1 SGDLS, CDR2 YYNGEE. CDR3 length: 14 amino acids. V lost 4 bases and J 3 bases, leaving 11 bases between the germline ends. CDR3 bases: TGTGCCAGCAGCTCTCGCAGGGGTGGAAACACCATATATTTT. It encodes CASSSRRGGNTIYF. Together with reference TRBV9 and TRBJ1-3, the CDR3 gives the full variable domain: DSGVTQTPKHLITATGQRVTLRCSPRSGDLSVYWYQQSLDQGLQFLIQYYNGEERAKGNILERFSAQQFPDLHSELNLSSLELGDSALYFCASSSRRGGNTIYFGEGSWLTVV.

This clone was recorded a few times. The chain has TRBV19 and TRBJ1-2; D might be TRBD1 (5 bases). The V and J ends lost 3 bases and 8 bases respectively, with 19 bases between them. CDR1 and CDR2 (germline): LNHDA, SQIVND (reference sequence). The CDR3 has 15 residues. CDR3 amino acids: CASSISVAGSSGYTF. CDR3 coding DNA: TGTGCCAGTAGTATCAGTGTGGCAGGGTCGAGCGGCTACACCTTC.

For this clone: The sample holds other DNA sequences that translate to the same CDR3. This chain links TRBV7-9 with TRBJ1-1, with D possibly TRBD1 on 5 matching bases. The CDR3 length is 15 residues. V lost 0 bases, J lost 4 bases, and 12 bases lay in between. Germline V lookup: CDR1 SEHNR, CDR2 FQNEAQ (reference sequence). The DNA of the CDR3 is TGTGCCAGCAGCTTAGCCAGGGCACTTGGCACTGAAGCTTTCTTT. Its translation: CASSLARALGTEAFF. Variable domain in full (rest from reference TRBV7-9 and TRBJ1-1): DTGVSQNPRHKITKRGQNVTFRCDPISEHNRLYWYRQTLGQGPEFLTYFQNEAQLEKSRLLSDRFSAERPKGSFSTLEIQRTEQGDSAMYLCASSLARALGTEAFFGQGTRLTVV.

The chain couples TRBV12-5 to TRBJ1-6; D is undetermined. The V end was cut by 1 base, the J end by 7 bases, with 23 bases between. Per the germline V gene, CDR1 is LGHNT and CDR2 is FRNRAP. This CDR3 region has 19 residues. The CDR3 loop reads CASGLASSQVLPSNSPLHF. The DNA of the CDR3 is TGTGCTAGTGGTTTGGCATCTTCCCAGGTCCTCCCCTCAAATTCACCCCTCCACTTT.

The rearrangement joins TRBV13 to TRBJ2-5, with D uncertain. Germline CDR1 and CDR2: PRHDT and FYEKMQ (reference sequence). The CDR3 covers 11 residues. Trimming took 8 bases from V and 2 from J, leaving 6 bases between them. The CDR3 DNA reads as TGTGCCAGCGGTAGACAAGAGACCCAGTACTTC. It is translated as CASGRQETQYF.

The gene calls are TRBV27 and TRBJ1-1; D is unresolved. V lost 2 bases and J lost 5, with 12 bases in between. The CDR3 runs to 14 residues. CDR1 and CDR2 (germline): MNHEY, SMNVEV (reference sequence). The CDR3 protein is CASSLMGSGTEAFF. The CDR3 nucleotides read TGTGCCAGCAGTTTAATGGGAAGCGGGACTGAAGCTTTCTTT.

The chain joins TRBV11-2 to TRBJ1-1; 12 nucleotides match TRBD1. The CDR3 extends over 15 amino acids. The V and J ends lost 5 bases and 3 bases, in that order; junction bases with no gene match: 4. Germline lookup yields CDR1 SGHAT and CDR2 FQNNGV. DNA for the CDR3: TGTGCCAGCAGCGCCGGGACAGGGGGCTACACTGAAGCTTTCTTT. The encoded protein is CASSAGTGGYTEAFF.

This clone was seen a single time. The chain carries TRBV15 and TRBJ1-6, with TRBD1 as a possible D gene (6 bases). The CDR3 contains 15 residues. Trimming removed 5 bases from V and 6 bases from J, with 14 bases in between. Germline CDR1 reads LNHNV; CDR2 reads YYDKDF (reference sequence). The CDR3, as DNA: TGTGCCACCAGCCAAGACAGGTCCCCTAATTCACCCCTCCACTTT. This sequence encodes CATSQDRSPNSPLHF.

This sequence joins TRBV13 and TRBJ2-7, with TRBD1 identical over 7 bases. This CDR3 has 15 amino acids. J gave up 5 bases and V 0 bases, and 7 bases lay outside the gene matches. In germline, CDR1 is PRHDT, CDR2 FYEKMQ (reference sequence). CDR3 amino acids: CASSLGRTGHDEQYF. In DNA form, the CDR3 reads TGTGCCAGCAGCTTAGGTAGGACAGGCCACGACGAGCAGTACTTC. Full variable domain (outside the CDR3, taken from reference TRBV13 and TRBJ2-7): AAGVIQSPRHLIKEKRETATLKCYPIPRHDTVYWYQQGPGQDPQFLISFYEKMQSDKGSIPDRFSAQQFSDYHSELNMSSLELGDSALYFCASSLGRTGHDEQYFGPGTRLTVT.

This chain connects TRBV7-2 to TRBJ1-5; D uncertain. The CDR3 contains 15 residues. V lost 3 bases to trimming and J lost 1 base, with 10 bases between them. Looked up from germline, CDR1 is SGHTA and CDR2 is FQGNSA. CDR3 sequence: CASSLRPWSNQPQHF. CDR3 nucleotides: TGTGCCAGCAGCTTGAGGCCGTGGAGCAATCAGCCCCAGCATTTT.

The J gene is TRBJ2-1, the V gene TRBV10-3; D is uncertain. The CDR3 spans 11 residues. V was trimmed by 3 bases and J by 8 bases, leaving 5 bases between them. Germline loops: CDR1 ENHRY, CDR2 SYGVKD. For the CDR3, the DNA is TGTGCCATCAGTGACCGGGATGAGCAGTTCTTC. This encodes CAISDRDEQFF.

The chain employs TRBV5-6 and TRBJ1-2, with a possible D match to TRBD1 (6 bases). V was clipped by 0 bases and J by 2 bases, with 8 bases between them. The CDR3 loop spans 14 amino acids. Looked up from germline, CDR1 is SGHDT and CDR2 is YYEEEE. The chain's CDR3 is CASSLGTANYGYTF. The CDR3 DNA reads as TGTGCCAGCAGCTTGGGGACAGCAAACTATGGCTACACCTTC.

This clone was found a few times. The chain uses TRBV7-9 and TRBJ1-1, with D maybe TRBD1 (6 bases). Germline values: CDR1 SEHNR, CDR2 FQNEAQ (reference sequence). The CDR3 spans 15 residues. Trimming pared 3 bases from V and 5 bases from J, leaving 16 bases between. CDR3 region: CASSFGGRFGTEAFF. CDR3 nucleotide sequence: TGTGCCAGCAGCTTCGGGGGGCGTTTTGGAACTGAAGCTTTCTTT.

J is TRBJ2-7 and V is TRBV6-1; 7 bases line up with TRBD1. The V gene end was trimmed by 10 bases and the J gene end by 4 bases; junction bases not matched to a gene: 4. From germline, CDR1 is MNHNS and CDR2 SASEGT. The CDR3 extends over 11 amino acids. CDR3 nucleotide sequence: TGTGCCATGCGACAGGGATACGAGCAGTACTTC. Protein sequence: CAMRQGYEQYF.

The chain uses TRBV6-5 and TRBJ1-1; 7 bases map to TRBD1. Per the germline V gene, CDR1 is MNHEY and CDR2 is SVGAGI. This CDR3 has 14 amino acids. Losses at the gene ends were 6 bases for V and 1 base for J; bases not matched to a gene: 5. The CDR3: CASRPGQQNTEAFF. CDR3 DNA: TGTGCCAGCAGACCGGGACAGCAGAACACTGAAGCTTTCTTT.

The CDR3, as DNA: TGTGCCAGCAGCCAACAGGGTATAGTAACTGAAGCTTTCTTT. Translated: CASSQQGIVTEAFF. This chain uses TRBV14 with TRBJ1-1, with TRBD1 as a possible D gene (5 bases). V was shortened by 2 bases and J by 5 bases, with 12 bases between the two germline ends. Germline values: CDR1 SGHDN, CDR2 FVKESK. The CDR3 loop spans 14 amino acids.

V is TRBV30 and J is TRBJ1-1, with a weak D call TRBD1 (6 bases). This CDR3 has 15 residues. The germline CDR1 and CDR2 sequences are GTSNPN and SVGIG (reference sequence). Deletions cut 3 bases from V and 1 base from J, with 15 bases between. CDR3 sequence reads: CAWSRTDLENTEAFF. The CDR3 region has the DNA TGTGCCTGGAGCAGGACAGATTTGGAGAACACTGAAGCTTTCTTT.

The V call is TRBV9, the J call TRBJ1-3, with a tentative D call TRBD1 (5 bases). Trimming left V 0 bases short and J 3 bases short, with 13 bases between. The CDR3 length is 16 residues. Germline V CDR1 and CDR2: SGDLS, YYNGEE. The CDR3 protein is CASSVATGGGGNTIYF. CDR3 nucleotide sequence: TGTGCCAGCAGCGTAGCTACGGGGGGAGGTGGAAACACCATATATTTT. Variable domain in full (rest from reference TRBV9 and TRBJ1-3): DSGVTQTPKHLITATGQRVTLRCSPRSGDLSVYWYQQSLDQGLQFLIQYYNGEERAKGNILERFSAQQFPDLHSELNLSSLELGDSALYFCASSVATGGGGNTIYFGEGSWLTVV.

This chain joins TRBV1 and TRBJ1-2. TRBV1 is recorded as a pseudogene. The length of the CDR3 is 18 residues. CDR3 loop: CTSSQDSWGGLLACGYTF. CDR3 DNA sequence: TGCACCAGCAGCCAAGATTCGTGGGGGGGCCTTCTCGCGTGCGGCTACACCTTC.

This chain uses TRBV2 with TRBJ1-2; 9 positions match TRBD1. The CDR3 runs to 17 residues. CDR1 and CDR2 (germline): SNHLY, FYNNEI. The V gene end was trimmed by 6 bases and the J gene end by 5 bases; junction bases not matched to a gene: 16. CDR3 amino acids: CASRQGASYFPPYGYTF. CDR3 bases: TGTGCCAGCAGACAGGGGGCGAGCTATTTTCCCCCATATGGCTACACCTTC.

The CDR3 protein is CASRPETGAGAYEQYF. The DNA of the CDR3 is TGCGCCAGCAGGCCGGAGACAGGGGCGGGGGCCTACGAGCAGTACTTC. The rearrangement uses TRBV5-1 and TRBJ2-7, with D possibly being TRBD1 (8 bases). This CDR3 region has 16 residues. CDR1 and CDR2 (germline): SGHRS, YFSETQ. The V and J ends lost 5 bases and 2 bases respectively, with 20 bases between them.

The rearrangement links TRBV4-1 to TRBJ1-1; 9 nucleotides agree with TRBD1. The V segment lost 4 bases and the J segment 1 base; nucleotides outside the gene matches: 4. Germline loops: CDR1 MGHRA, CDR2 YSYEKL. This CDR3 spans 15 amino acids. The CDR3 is CASSRWTGANTEAFF. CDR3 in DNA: TGCGCCAGCAGCCGATGGACAGGGGCGAACACTGAAGCTTTCTTT.